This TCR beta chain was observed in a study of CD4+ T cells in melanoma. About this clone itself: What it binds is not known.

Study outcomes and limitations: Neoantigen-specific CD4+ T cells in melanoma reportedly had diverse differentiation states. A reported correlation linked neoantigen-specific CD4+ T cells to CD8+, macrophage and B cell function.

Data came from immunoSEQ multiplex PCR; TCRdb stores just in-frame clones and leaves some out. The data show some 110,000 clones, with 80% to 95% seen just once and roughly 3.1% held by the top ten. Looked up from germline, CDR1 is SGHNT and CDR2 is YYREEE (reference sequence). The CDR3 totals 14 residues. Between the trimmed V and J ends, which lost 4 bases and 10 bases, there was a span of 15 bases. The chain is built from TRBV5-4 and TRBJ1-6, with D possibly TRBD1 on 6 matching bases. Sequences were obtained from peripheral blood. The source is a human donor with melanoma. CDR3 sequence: CASSLQGVGSPLHF. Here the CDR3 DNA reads TGTGCCAGCAGCCTACAGGGAGTGGGGTCACCCCTCCACTTT.